The table lists the clone carrying this TCR beta chain with a few counts. As yet, its antigen is unknown. V trimming: 6 bases; J trimming: 2 bases; junction bases outside the gene matches: 5. CDR1 MDHEN and CDR2 SYDVKM come from the germline V gene. The CDR3 is 14 amino acids. This sample stems from a study of post-analysis software for immune sequencing data. Background on the study: Several disease courses (relapsing-remitting, secondary progressive and progressive-relapsing) of multiple sclerosis were included. Overall study findings and caveats: Roughly 5 TRBV segments, including TRBV5-6, TRBV5-1 and TRBV20-1, were more frequent in patients than controls. Under F measure analysis, samples from one preparation batch co-clustered strongly. The study found significantly lower normalized Chao1 diversity in multiple sclerosis patients than in controls.

Unique molecular identifiers featured in each of the TCR beta cDNA libraries. Via MiXCR, TCRdb re-called the PCR reads, giving one row per CDR3 protein. Of hundreds of thousands of distinct CDR3 sequences listed, under 55% were seen once; the top ten hold 9.5% to 13%. The sample taken for sequencing was blood. V usage is TRBV28 and J usage is TRBJ1-2; 8 bases map to TRBD1. This sequence originates from a girl aged 10-17 years with multiple sclerosis. CDR3 sequence (DNA): TGTGCCAGCAGAAAAACAGGGGGGAACTATGGCTACACCTTC. It specifies CASRKTGGNYGYTF.